One sample yielded the 14 T cell receptor beta chains listed below, sequenced in a study of early T cells in non-severe SARS-CoV-2 infection listed by TCRdb under 2021. The library was built by means of 5' RACE. The instrument was a NextSeq 500. TCRdb reprocessed the public reads (quality trimming at Q25 with fastp, clone calling with MiXCR) and kept in-frame beta chains. Each entry is one CDR3 protein sequence, shown with its most common DNA and genes. The sample contains 35,000 to 45,000 distinct CDR3 sequences, under 7% of them found a single time. The ten top clones hold around 25% of the sample. Sequenced here: whole blood, sampled at baseline. The receptors were gathered from an adult who was a healthcare worker with PCR-confirmed SARS-CoV-2 infection or an uninfected control (not recorded which).

This clonotype was seen repeatedly, ten times or more. CDR3: CASSSREGNNEQFF. CDR3 DNA: TGTGCCAGCAGTTCCCGGGAGGGGAACAATGAGCAGTTCTTC. V usage is TRBV28 and J usage is TRBJ2-1, with 8 bases fitting TRBD2. The ends lost 4 bases at V and 5 bases at J; junction bases unmatched: 4. The CDR3 sequence is 14 residues long. CDR1 and CDR2 (germline): MDHEN, SYDVKM.

There are a few counts of this clonotype. This chain links TRBV20-1 with TRBJ2-5; 10 nucleotides agree with TRBD2. The ends lost 1 base at V and 2 bases at J; junction bases unmatched: 4. This CDR3 contains 15 residues. Germline values: CDR1 DFQATT, CDR2 SNEGSKA (reference sequence). The CDR3 DNA sequence: TGCAGTGCTAGAGCCCCACTAGCGGGACAAGAGACCCAGTACTTC. It specifies CSARAPLAGQETQYF.

This clonotype was picked up many times. The chain uses TRBV11-2 and TRBJ2-7; the D is unclear. There are 13 residues in the CDR3. V shed 5 bases and J shed 0 bases, with 8 bases lying between them. CDR1 is SGHAT and CDR2 is FQNNGV in the germline V gene. The CDR3 DNA reads TGTGCCAGCAGCCGGACCGACTCCTACGAGCAGTACTTC. It is translated as CASSRTDSYEQYF.

This clonotype occurred many times. The V and J genes are TRBV11-2 and TRBJ2-3; TRBD2 matches at 9 bases. The V segment lost 3 bases and the J segment 0 bases; nucleotides outside the gene matches: 1. The CDR3 length is 15 residues. CDR1 is SGHAT and CDR2 is FQNNGV in the germline V gene. CDR3 nucleotides: TGTGCCAGCAGCTTGCTAGCGGGAAGCACAGATACGCAGTATTTT. Amino acid sequence: CASSLLAGSTDTQYF.

The genes are TRBV12-3 or TRBV12-4 and TRBJ2-7; D not certain. The CDR3 sequence is 14 residues long. Trimming took off 2 bases at V and 1 base at J, with 9 bases between the two ends. CDR3: CASSLRTDSYEQYF. The CDR3 DNA sequence: TGTGCCAGCAGTTTAAGGACGGATTCCTACGAGCAGTACTTC.

This clonotype is labeled medium-sized (0.01 to 0.1%). CDR3 sequence (DNA): TGTGCCAGCAGCATCCTAGCGGGACTCTACAATGAGCAGTTCTTC. Encoded protein: CASSILAGLYNEQFF. This chain joins TRBV7-9 and TRBJ2-1, with 9 bases fitting TRBD2. Germline CDR1 reads SEHNR; CDR2 reads FQNEAQ (reference sequence). The trim removed 5 bases at V and 3 bases at J, leaving 5 bases unmatched. The CDR3 runs to 15 residues.

There are a few counts of this clonotype. The chain combines TRBV29-1 with TRBJ2-5; possible D gene TRBD2, 6 bases. The germline CDR1 and CDR2 sequences are SQVTM and ANQGSEA. Trimming removed 4 bases at V and 5 bases at J, with 11 bases between. CDR3 length equals 12 residues. CDR3 region: CSVVAGSETQYF. The DNA for the CDR3 is TGCAGCGTTGTCGCGGGGAGCGAGACCCAGTACTTC.

This clonotype was seen many times. The rearrangement joins TRBV19 to TRBJ2-1; weak D call: TRBD2 (5 bases). V was cut by 3 bases and J by 5 bases, with 17 bases left in between. This CDR3 is 16 amino acids long. Germline CDR1 is LNHDA and CDR2 is SQIVND (reference sequence). CDR3 coding DNA: TGTGCCAGTAGTATCGGAAGGTGGGAGCTAGACAATGAGCAGTTCTTC. This translates into CASSIGRWELDNEQFF.

This clonotype was counted a few times. The chain is built from TRBV15 and TRBJ2-1; 10 bases agree with TRBD2. The CDR3 sequence is 16 residues long. Germline lookup yields CDR1 LNHNV and CDR2 YYDKDF (reference sequence). With 3 bases clipped from V and 9 bases from J, the junction kept 11 bases outside the gene matches. The CDR3 nucleotides read TGTGCCACCAGCAGGGAGGGGACTAGCGTGAAGGGTGAGCAGTTCTTC. Amino acids: CATSREGTSVKGEQFF.

The J gene is TRBJ1-1, the V gene TRBV29-1, with TRBD1 matching 8 bases. This CDR3 is built from 13 residues. V dropped 6 bases and J dropped 10; count of bases not matched to a gene: 13. CDR1 and CDR2 from the germline V gene are SQVTM and ANQGSEA. CDR3 coding DNA: TGCAGCGTCGGACATCAGGGGGCGTTGTCAGCTTTCTTT. Translating it yields CSVGHQGALSAFF.

The chain employs TRBV14 and TRBJ2-1, with D hard to call. Germline lookup yields CDR1 SGHDN and CDR2 FVKESK. The CDR3 contains 18 residues. Trimming stripped 0 bases from V and 9 bases from J, with 24 bases between. The CDR3 loop reads CASSQDLVGSGRGAEQFF. The CDR3, as DNA: TGTGCCAGCAGCCAAGATCTCGTTGGGTCAGGCCGAGGAGCTGAGCAGTTCTTC.

This clonotype was picked up many times. This sequence joins TRBV11-2 and TRBJ1-1, with D hard to call. V was cut by 1 base and J by 4 bases, with 10 bases left in between. This CDR3 comprises 14 residues. CDR1 SGHAT and CDR2 FQNNGV come from the germline V gene. The CDR3 DNA is TGTGCCAGCAGCTTAGCCCTGAGGGCCACTGAAGCTTTCTTT. Amino acids: CASSLALRATEAFF.

This clonotype showed up just a few times. The V call is TRBV9, the J call TRBJ2-6; D is unclear. The CDR3 is made up of 15 amino acids. Trimming shortened V by 0 bases and J by 0 bases, and 4 bases separated the two germline ends. The germline V gene has CDR1 SGDLS and CDR2 YYNGEE. Here the CDR3 reads CASSVVASGANVLTF. The CDR3 nucleotides are TGTGCCAGCAGCGTAGTGGCCTCTGGGGCCAACGTCCTGACTTTC.

This clonotype was detected only a few times. This chain connects TRBV20-1 to TRBJ2-7; 10 bases match TRBD2. The V gene's germline CDR1 is DFQATT and CDR2 SNEGSKA (reference sequence). The CDR3 has 14 residues. This CDR3 is CSGASGSSSHEQYF. The CDR3 DNA is TGCAGCGGGGCTAGCGGGAGTAGTAGCCACGAGCAGTACTTC.